This T cell receptor (beta chain) was observed in a study of patients and donors after allogeneic stem cell transplantation (dated by TCRdb to between 2020 and 2021). Its CDR3 holds 16 amino acids, cysteine through phenylalanine. Of all the DNA, just the CDR3 is kept, 48 bases in frame from base 1. CDR1 and CDR2, looked up from the germline V gene (reference sequence), are DFQATT and SNEGSKA. V loses 3 bases at its end and J loses 6 bases; junction bases beyond the gene matches: 10. Many counts were recorded for this clonotype. Its target antigen remains unknown. No much larger clonotype is one base removed from it; base qualities were not supplied. The library was made by RT-PCR. TCRdb records NextSeq 550 as the sequencer. TCRdb ran its own pipeline on the public reads, namely fastp trimming at Q25 and MiXCR clone calling, and kept in-frame beta chains. CDR3 protein duplicates are merged, each entry listing the most common genes and DNA. The sample profile shows tens of thousands of distinct CDR3 sequences; 4.5% to 5% of them were found once. The ten biggest clones cover 2% to 3% of the sample.

The clonotype comes from a human donor who was either an allogeneic HSCT recipient or a stem cell or donor lymphocyte infusion donor (not recorded which). It is not recorded whose cells these are; they may come from a transplant donor. The chain is encoded by TRBV20-1 joined to TRBJ2-1; 11 central bases correspond to TRBD2. Sequenced: blood, either unsorted or a sorted T cell fraction (not recorded which). The CDR3 in this case is CSASSLSSGGTNEQFF. The DNA sequence follows: TGCAGTGCTAGTTCCCTTTCTAGCGGGGGGACCAATGAGCAGTTCTTC.